This is a list of T cell receptor beta chains from one sample in a study of post-analysis software for immune sequencing data. TCRdb fed the PCR reads into MiXCR, producing one record per CDR3 protein. The data show around 700,000 distinct CDR3 sequences, about 60% seen once. Material: blood. These receptor sequences come from a girl aged 2 to 10 with multiple sclerosis. Both conserved end residues are part of each CDR3. D genes are given only for firm matches. The listing skips clone size in some rows; elsewhere it reads once, few, many or a size class.

NA,TRBJ2-3,NA,TRBV20-1,TGCAGTGCGGTGGCAGATACGCAGTATTTT,CSAVADTQYF
TRBD1,TRBJ1-2,NA,TRBV5-1,TGCGCCAGCAGCTTGGCCTCCCTGGACAGGGTTTGCTACACCTTC,CASSLASLDRVCYTF
TRBD1,TRBJ1-4,NA,TRBV7-8,TGTGCCAGCAGCCCAGGGGGCAGGGCTAATGAAAAACTGTTTTTT,CASSPGGRANEKLFF
NA,TRBJ2-1,NA,TRBV4-2,TGTGCCAGCAGCCAAGGTCCAACTCTACCCGGCAATGAGCAGTTCTTC,CASSQGPTLPGNEQFF
NA,TRBJ2-7,NA,TRBV20-1,TGCAGTGCGTCTCAGCGGAGGAGCTCCTACGAGCAGTACTTC,CSASQRRSSYEQYF
TRBD1,TRBJ1-2,NA,TRBV29-1,TGCAGCGTTGTGGACAGGTTCTATGGCTACACCTTC,CSVVDRFYGYTF
NA,TRBJ2-2,NA,TRBV10-3,TGTGCCATCAGTGATACAGGACCCTATTCCTCCGGGGAGCTGTTTTTT,CAISDTGPYSSGELFF
TRBD2,TRBJ2-3,NA,TRBV9,TGTGCCAGCAGCGTAGATACTAGCGGACCTAGCACAGATACGCAGTATTTT,CASSVDTSGPSTDTQYF
NA,TRBJ2-5,NA,TRBV20-1,TGCAGTGCTCAAGGAGGGAGGTACGAGACCCAGTACTTC,CSAQGGRYETQYF
NA,TRBJ2-3,NA,TRBV2,TGTGCCAGCCGGGGGAAGGTTACGCAGTATTTT,CASRGKVTQYF
NA,TRBJ2-1,NA,TRBV20-1,TGCAGTGCCCGGCGGGTAGAGAGAGAGACCCAGTTCTTC,CSARRVERETQFF
TRBD2,TRBJ2-5,NA,TRBV20-1,TGCAGTGCGTCCCTAGCGGGGGCCTCCTCCAACCCGTACTTC,CSASLAGASSNPYF
TRBD2,TRBJ2-1,NA,TRBV5-1,TGCGCCAGCAGCGTAGATAGCGGGGGGGGCTACAATGAGCAGTTCTTC,CASSVDSGGGYNEQFF
NA,TRBJ1-1,few,TRBV30,TGTGCCTGGAGAAGGAATGAACAGGCGAACACTGAAGCTTTCTTT,CAWRRNEQANTEAFF
NA,TRBJ2-7,NA,TRBV28,TGTGCCAGCAGTCCCACTAGCTCTGGGCTCGAGCAGTACTTC,CASSPTSSGLEQYF
TRBD2,TRBJ2-1,NA,TRBV12-3/TRBV12-4,TGTGCCAGCAGTTTTATGCTAGCGGGGGCCGTAACCGCCTACAATGAGCAGTTCTTC,CASSFMLAGAVTAYNEQFF
TRBD2,TRBJ2-1,NA,TRBV5-1,TGCGCCAGCAGCTTTGGGCTAGCGGGAGAGAATGAGCAGTTCTTC,CASSFGLAGENEQFF
TRBD2,TRBJ2-3,few,TRBV11-2,TGTGCCAGCAGCTTAGGGCCCGGGACTAGCGGCATGGATACGCAGTATTTT,CASSLGPGTSGMDTQYF
TRBD2,TRBJ2-5,NA,TRBV5-6,TGTGCCAGCAGCTTAATTAGGACTAGCGGCCCAAAAGAGACCCAGTACTTC,CASSLIRTSGPKETQYF
NA,TRBJ1-6,NA,TRBV4-1,TGCGCCAGCAGCCGAGGCTTAGCCGTCTCCTATAATTCACCCCTCCACTTT,CASSRGLAVSYNSPLHF
TRBD1,TRBJ2-5,NA,TRBV20-1,TGCAGTGCGAGCCGGGACAGTCGGGCGACCCAGTACTTC,CSASRDSRATQYF
NA,TRBJ2-3,NA,TRBV6-5,TGTGCCAGCAGTCCACTCGACTTTTTCCCCACAGATACGCAGTATTTT,CASSPLDFFPTDTQYF
NA,TRBJ2-5,NA,TRBV7-9,TGTGCCAGCAGCTACGACCCGGTGGAGACCCAGTACTTC,CASSYDPVETQYF
NA,TRBJ2-3,NA,TRBV6-5,TGTGCCAGCAGTACCTTCCCGCCGAGTCGAAAAGATACGCAGTATTTT,CASSTFPPSRKDTQYF
NA,TRBJ2-7,NA,TRBV9,TGTGCCAGCAGCGCGGACGGCTTCTCCTACGAGCAGTACTTC,CASSADGFSYEQYF
NA,TRBJ2-4,NA,TRBV11-2,TGTGCCAGCAGCTTAGTCGGGGGGCTAGCCAAAAACATTCAGTACTTC,CASSLVGGLAKNIQYF
NA,TRBJ1-1,NA,TRBV5-1,TGCGCCAGCAGCCCCGCGGGGAGGGACACTGAAGCTTTCTTT,CASSPAGRDTEAFF
TRBD1,TRBJ1-4,once,TRBV5-1,TGCGCCAGCAGCTCTCAGGGGGCTTATGAAAAACTGTTTTTT,CASSSQGAYEKLFF
TRBD1,TRBJ2-3,NA,TRBV30,TGTGCCTGGAGTCCTTTGGGACAGGGCCCTAGCACAGATACGCAGTATTTT,CAWSPLGQGPSTDTQYF
NA,TRBJ1-2,few,TRBV12-3/TRBV12-4,TGTGCCAGCAGTTATGGCAGGGAGATTGGCTACACCTTC,CASSYGREIGYTF
NA,TRBJ1-5,few,TRBV20-1,TGCAGTGCTAGAGATCTAAGGGGCGGCAATCAGCCCCAGCATTTT,CSARDLRGGNQPQHF
NA,TRBJ2-5,NA,TRBV11-2,TGTGCCAGCAGCTCTGCCGCCCTTTCCGCGGAAGAGACCCAGTACTTC,CASSSAALSAEETQYF
TRBD2,TRBJ2-1,NA,TRBV6-1,TGTGCCAGCAGATTAGCGGGAGTGGAAGAGCAGTTCTTC,CASRLAGVEEQFF
TRBD2,TRBJ2-1,NA,TRBV20-1,TGCAGTGCTAGGCCCGAGACTAGCGGGAGGGGGTACAATGAGCAGTTCTTC,CSARPETSGRGYNEQFF
NA,TRBJ2-2,NA,TRBV7-2,TGTGCCAGCAGTTCTACCGGGGAGCTGTTTTTT,CASSSTGELFF
NA,TRBJ1-2,NA,TRBV3-1,TGTGCCAGCAGCCAAGATAGTACGGCAGGGCAGTATGGCTACACCTTC,CASSQDSTAGQYGYTF
NA,TRBJ2-2,NA,TRBV20-1,TGCAGTGCTAGAGATATGGGCGCCGGGGAGCTGTTTTTT,CSARDMGAGELFF
TRBD2,TRBJ2-1,NA,TRBV5-1,TGCGCCAGCAGAGCGGGAAGGTCCCCAAGGATCGGTGAGCAGTTCTTC,CASRAGRSPRIGEQFF
NA,TRBJ2-5,NA,TRBV5-1,TGCGCCAGCAGTCCCCGTGGAGGCAGGGCGGAGACCCAGTACTTC,CASSPRGGRAETQYF
TRBD1,TRBJ1-2,few,TRBV7-9,TGTGCCAGCAGCTTGGACAGGGAGGAGTATGGCTACACCTTC,CASSLDREEYGYTF
NA,TRBJ2-5,once,TRBV12-3/TRBV12-4,TGTGCCAGCAGTTTTGAGGGAAGAAAGACCCAGTACTTC,CASSFEGRKTQYF
NA,TRBJ2-7,NA,TRBV27,TGTGCCAGCAGTTTAATATCGACAGTTCCGTACGAGCAGTACTTC,CASSLISTVPYEQYF
NA,TRBJ1-1,NA,TRBV6-5,TGTGCCAGCAGTGTCGAGGGCTCTGAAGCTTTCTTT,CASSVEGSEAFF
NA,TRBJ2-3,few,TRBV9,TGTGCCAGCTCGGGCGGGTTCAGCGCAGATACGCAGTATTTT,CASSGGFSADTQYF
NA,TRBJ2-6,NA,TRBV5-1,TGCGCCAGCAGCTTGGTTGGTACTGGGGCCAACGTCCTGACTTTC,CASSLVGTGANVLTF
NA,TRBJ2-1,few,TRBV7-9,TGTGCCAGCAGGCCCGCCGGGAATGAGCAGTTCTTC,CASRPAGNEQFF
TRBD1,TRBJ1-2,NA,TRBV5-1,TGCGCCAGCAGGACCGGGACAGGCCAAGCCTTTTATGGCTACACCTTC,CASRTGTGQAFYGYTF
TRBD2,TRBJ2-5,once,TRBV5-1,TGCGCCAGCAGCGTCGGGACTAGCTCTGGTGAGACCCAGTACTTC,CASSVGTSSGETQYF
NA,TRBJ1-1,NA,TRBV29-1,TGCAGCGTTGATGGGGGCGGGCAAACTGAAGCTTTCTTT,CSVDGGGQTEAFF
NA,TRBJ2-1,NA,TRBV20-1,TGCAGTGCTGACAGAGTAACCTACAATGAGCAGTTCTTC,CSADRVTYNEQFF
NA,TRBJ2-7,NA,TRBV6-5,TGTGCCAGCAGTTACTCAGGGGGGCTCTACGAGCAGTACTTC,CASSYSGGLYEQYF
TRBD2,TRBJ2-3,NA,TRBV14,TGTGCCAGCAGCCAAACTGGAGGGGCTAGCGGTCCTAGCACAGATACGCAGTATTTT,CASSQTGGASGPSTDTQYF
NA,TRBJ2-7,NA,TRBV20-1,TGCGGTGCTAAAAGGACGGGGAAAGCCTACGAGCAGTACTTC,CGAKRTGKAYEQYF
NA,TRBJ2-3,NA,TRBV20-1,TGCAGTGCTACGTCCGGGACATCAGCCACAGATACGCAGTATTTT,CSATSGTSATDTQYF
NA,TRBJ2-3,NA,TRBV7-2,TGTGCCAGCAGCTTAATTAAACAAGATACGCAGTATTTT,CASSLIKQDTQYF
NA,TRBJ2-3,NA,TRBV11-2,TGTGCCAGCAGACCTCGGGCGTTGGGCACAGATACGCAGTATTTT,CASRPRALGTDTQYF
NA,TRBJ1-2,NA,TRBV29-1,TGCAGCGTCTCGGACAATTTCTATGGCTACACCTTC,CSVSDNFYGYTF